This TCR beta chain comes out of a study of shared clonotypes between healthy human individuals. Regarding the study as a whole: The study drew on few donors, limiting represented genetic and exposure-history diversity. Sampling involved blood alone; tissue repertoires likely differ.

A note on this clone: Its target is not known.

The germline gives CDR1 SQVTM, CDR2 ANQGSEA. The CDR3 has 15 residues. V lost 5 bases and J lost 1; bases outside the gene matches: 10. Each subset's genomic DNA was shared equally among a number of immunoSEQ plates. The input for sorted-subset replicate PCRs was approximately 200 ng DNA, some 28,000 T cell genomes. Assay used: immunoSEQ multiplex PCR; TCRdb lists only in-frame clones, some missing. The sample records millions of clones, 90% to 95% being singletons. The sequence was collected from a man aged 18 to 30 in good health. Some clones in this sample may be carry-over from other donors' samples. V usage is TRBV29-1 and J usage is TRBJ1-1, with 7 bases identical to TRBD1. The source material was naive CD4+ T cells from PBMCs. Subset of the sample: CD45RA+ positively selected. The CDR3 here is CSVTDWGQTNTEAFF. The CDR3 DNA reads TGCAGCGTTACCGACTGGGGACAGACGAACACTGAAGCTTTCTTT.